These T cell receptor beta chains were read from a single sample in a study of T cells in Graves' hyperthyroidism and ophthalmopathy. TCRdb reanalysed the multiplex PCR reads using MiXCR and keeps one entry per CDR3 protein. The repertoire includes hundreds of thousands of distinct CDR3 sequences, 38% of them detected once, and around 10% sits in the top ten. Material for sequencing was blood. The receptors were sampled from a man aged 18 to 29 with Graves' hyperthyroidism. Both conserved end residues are part of each CDR3. D genes are given only for firm matches. Not all rows give a size; the values are once, few, many and, for expanded clones, a class.

CASVEGVDTEAFF | TGTGCCTCGGTAGAAGGGGTCGACACTGAAGCTTTCTTT | TRBV10-3 | many | TRBJ1-1 | NA
CSVAGEEKLFF | TGCAGCGTTGCTGGGGAAGAAAAACTGTTTTTT | TRBV29-1 | many | TRBJ1-4 | NA
CASSSSAGARSPLHF | TGCGCCAGCAGCTCCTCGGCGGGGGCTAGGTCACCCCTCCACTTT | TRBV5-1 | few | TRBJ1-6 | NA
CASSVRASQETQYF | TGTGCCAGCAGCGTCCGGGCCAGCCAAGAGACCCAGTACTTC | TRBV13 | few | TRBJ2-5 | NA
CASSYGPGAEAFF | TGTGCCAGCAGTTACGGCCCAGGAGCTGAAGCTTTCTTT | TRBV6-5 | NA | TRBJ1-1 | NA
CASSFQGLNEKLFF | TGTGCCAGCAGTTTTCAGGGGCTGAATGAAAAACTGTTTTTT | TRBV12-3/TRBV12-4 | NA | TRBJ1-4 | NA
CASSPSGGSGTGELFF | TGTGCCAGCAGCCCGAGCGGGGGTAGTGGCACCGGGGAGCTGTTTTTT | TRBV7-3 | many | TRBJ2-2 | TRBD2
CASSQAGLDGTGELFF | TGCGCCAGCAGCCAAGCTGGACTAGATGGCACCGGGGAGCTGTTTTTT | TRBV4-3 | NA | TRBJ2-2 | TRBD2
CASSLGPDRHGYTF | TGTGCCAGCAGCTTGGGACCGGACAGGCATGGCTACACCTTC | TRBV5-4 | few | TRBJ1-2 | TRBD1
CASSSFRGAAAYEQYF | TGCGCCAGCAGCTCCTTCAGGGGGGCTGCAGCCTACGAGCAGTACTTC | TRBV11-1 | NA | TRBJ2-7 | NA
CSVKTAGGNTEAFF | TGCAGCGTTAAGACCGCAGGAGGGAACACTGAAGCTTTCTTT | TRBV29-1 | many | TRBJ1-1 | NA
CASSAPVNTGELFF | TGTGCCAGCAGCGCCCCGGTGAACACCGGGGAGCTGTTTTTT | TRBV9 | NA | TRBJ2-2 | NA
CASSYAQQPANTGELFF | TGTGCCAGCAGTTACGCGCAGCAGCCCGCGAACACCGGGGAGCTGTTTTTT | TRBV6-2/TRBV6-3 | NA | TRBJ2-2 | NA
CASSSQGAENTEAFF | TGTGCCAGCAGCTCCCAGGGGGCCGAAAACACTGAAGCTTTCTTT | TRBV13 | few | TRBJ1-1 | TRBD1
CASGREASGNTIYF | TGCGCCAGCGGAAGGGAGGCCTCTGGAAACACCATATATTTT | TRBV5-1 | few | TRBJ1-3 | NA
CASSSDLGGNSPLHF | TGTGCCAGCAGCTCTGACCTGGGAGGTAATTCACCCCTCCACTTT | TRBV9 | NA | TRBJ1-6 | NA
CSARASGDPGPNYGYTF | TGCAGTGCTAGAGCCTCGGGGGACCCGGGGCCTAACTATGGCTACACCTTC | TRBV20-1 | NA | TRBJ1-2 | NA
CASGFRPQHF | TGTGCCAGCGGTTTTAGGCCCCAGCATTTT | TRBV27 | NA | TRBJ1-5 | NA
CASSYATGSKAFF | TGTGCCAGCAGTTACGCGACAGGGTCGAAAGCTTTCTTT | TRBV6-5 | many | TRBJ1-1 | TRBD1
CASSSTGGKETQYF | TGTGCCAGCAGCTCGACAGGGGGCAAGGAGACCCAGTACTTC | TRBV7-6 | NA | TRBJ2-5 | TRBD1
CASSLVAGQGRTEAFF | TGTGCCAGCAGCCTCGTAGCGGGACAGGGTAGGACTGAAGCTTTCTTT | TRBV7-9 | NA | TRBJ1-1 | TRBD1
CSARVGINEKLFF | TGCAGTGCTAGAGTCGGGATTAATGAAAAACTGTTTTTT | TRBV20-1 | once | TRBJ1-4 | NA
CASSPGQGITEAFF | TGCGCCAGCAGCCCCGGACAGGGTATTACTGAAGCTTTCTTT | TRBV5-1 | many | TRBJ1-1 | TRBD1
CASSLTGFYGANVLTF | TGTGCCAGCAGCTTGACAGGGTTCTATGGGGCCAACGTCCTGACTTTC | TRBV13 | few | TRBJ2-6 | TRBD1
CASARGANSPLHF | TGTGCCAGCGCGAGGGGGGCCAATTCACCCCTCCACTTT | TRBV11-2 | many | TRBJ1-6 | NA
CSAEGAQPYEQYF | TGCAGTGCCGAAGGGGCCCAACCCTACGAGCAGTACTTC | TRBV20-1 | NA | TRBJ2-7 | NA
CSAQVPRGNQPQHF | TGCAGTGCTCAGGTCCCCCGAGGCAATCAGCCCCAGCATTTT | TRBV20-1 | many | TRBJ1-5 | NA
CASSPQGNQPQHF | TGTGCCAGCAGTCCGCAGGGGAATCAGCCCCAGCATTTT | TRBV12-3/TRBV12-4 | many | TRBJ1-5 | NA
CASSTGTGRQPQHF | TGTGCCAGTAGTACCGGAACAGGGCGGCAGCCCCAGCATTTT | TRBV19 | NA | TRBJ1-5 | NA